A selection of T cell receptor beta chains follows, all from one sample in a study of vaccination effects on CD4 cells after COVID-19. The protocol was immunoSEQ multiplex PCR, while the TCRdb copy is restricted to in-frame clones and leaves out a portion. The table includes about 71,000 clones, 80% detected once. Antigen specificity for these receptors is unknown. The source material was CD4+ T cells from PBMCs cultured with SARS-CoV-2 spike peptides, sampled before COVID-19 vaccination. The receptors here all came from a human donor who received a COVID-19 vaccine. Each CDR3 is given with its conserved first and last residue. D genes are given only for firm matches. The listing skips clone size in some rows; elsewhere it reads once, few, many or a size class.

TRBD1	TRBV5-1	TRBJ2-5	.	CASRERQGRNRYQETQYF	TGCGCCAGCAGAGAGAGACAGGGAAGAAATAGGTACCAAGAGACCCAGTACTTC
.	TRBV2	TRBJ1-6	few	CASSSGRPSSYNSPLHF	TGTGCCAGCAGTTCCGGACGGCCGAGCTCCTATAATTCACCCCTCCACTTT
.	TRBV28	TRBJ1-2	.	CASSGGRTFYGYTF	TGTGCCAGCAGTGGGGGGCGTACGTTCTATGGCTACACCTTC
.	TRBV2	TRBJ1-6	.	CASRGRDGYNSPLHF	TGTGCCAGCAGGGGCCGGGACGGGTATAATTCACCCCTCCACTTT
TRBD1	TRBV15	TRBJ1-4	.	CATSRPPGQGNEKLFF	TGTGCCACCAGTAGACCACCGGGACAGGGTAATGAAAAACTGTTTTTT
.	TRBV5-1	TRBJ2-1	.	CASSLVVGARSYNEQFF	TGCGCCAGCAGCTTGGTAGTAGGTGCTCGCTCCTACAATGAGCAGTTCTTC
.	TRBV7-9	TRBJ2-5	.	CASSFTGGPETQYF	TGTGCCAGCAGCTTTACTGGGGGGCCGGAGACCCAGTACTTC
.	TRBV6-6	TRBJ1-4	.	CASSYTRVLEKLFF	TGTGCCAGCAGTTATACGCGGGTACTCGAAAAACTGTTTTTT
TRBD2	TRBV5-1	TRBJ2-2	once	CASRGIAGHGELFF	TGCGCCAGCCGGGGGATAGCGGGGCACGGGGAGCTGTTTTTT
TRBD1	TRBV19	TRBJ1-2	.	CASRPPGGTGGLYGYTF	TGTGCCAGTAGACCCCCCGGAGGGACAGGAGGTTTGTATGGCTACACCTTC
.	TRBV5-1	TRBJ1-1	.	CASSSGSNTEAFF	TGCGCCAGCAGTTCCGGGTCGAACACTGAAGCTTTCTTT
.	TRBV4-1	TRBJ2-3	.	CASSQDPGGTDTQYF	TGCGCCAGCAGCCAAGATCCAGGGGGCACAGATACGCAGTATTTT
.	TRBV7-2	TRBJ1-2	.	CASSFSRARYGYTF	TGTGCCAGCAGCTTCAGCAGGGCAAGATATGGCTACACCTTC
TRBD1	TRBV25-1	TRBJ2-5	few	CASSVRDSRETQYF	TGTGCCAGCAGTGTCCGGGACAGCAGAGAGACCCAGTACTTC
.	TRBV29-1	TRBJ2-5	few	CSGKEGEETQYF	TGCAGCGGGAAGGAGGGGGAAGAGACCCAGTACTTC
.	TRBV14	TRBJ1-1	.	CASSLRPEEDTEAFF	TGTGCCAGCAGCCTTCGTCCCGAAGAGGACACTGAAGCTTTCTTT
.	TRBV29-1	TRBJ2-2	.	CSVVGQNTGELFF	TGCAGCGTGGTCGGCCAAAACACCGGGGAGCTGTTTTTT
.	TRBV3-1/TRBV3-2	TRBJ2-2	.	CASSPGMGGTGELFF	TGTGCCAGCAGCCCCGGGATGGGGGGCACCGGGGAGCTGTTTTTT
TRBD1	TRBV4-1	TRBJ2-4	once	CASSPGTGGSWYIQYF	TGCGCCAGCAGTCCCGGGACAGGGGGTAGTTGGTACATTCAGTACTTC
.	TRBV5-4	TRBJ2-3	.	CASSFLADTQYF	TGTGCCAGCAGCTTTCTCGCAGATACGCAGTATTTT
.	TRBV29-1	TRBJ2-5	.	CSGRGSGQETQYF	TGCAGCGGGAGAGGAAGCGGGCAAGAGACCCAGTACTTC
TRBD1	TRBV3-1/TRBV3-2	TRBJ1-2	few	CASSQSTGGYGYTF	TGTGCCAGCAGCCAGTCGACAGGGGGCTATGGCTACACCTTC